A single sample gave rise to the 21 T cell receptor beta chains below, sequenced in a study of blood T cell repertoires in COVID-19 (dated by TCRdb to the early 2020s). Libraries were prepared through the immunoSEQ multiplex PCR assay. TCRdb took over this immuneACCESS table, retaining in-frame rearrangements with V and J assigned. Such tables are incomplete; in checked studies, under half of the missing clones stem from an unresolved V gene, and the remainder is unexplained. The sample contains 200,000 to 300,000 clones, approximately 82% of them found a single time. The top ten clonotypes cover about 1.9% of the sample. The sequenced material came from peripheral blood. The origin of the receptors is an elderly woman with acute or convalescent COVID-19.

This rearrangement joins TRBV19 to TRBJ2-2; TRBD2 matches at 7 bases. CDR1 and CDR2 from the germline V gene are LNHDA and SQIVND (reference sequence). Trimming at V came to 5 bases and at J to 5 bases, leaving 11 bases not matched to a gene. There are 16 residues in the CDR3. Here the CDR3 DNA reads TGTGCCAGTAGTTCCGAGAGACTAGCTTGGACCGGGGAGCTGTTTTTT. This encodes CASSSERLAWTGELFF.

This sequence joins TRBV18 and TRBJ2-2; TRBD1 matches at 8 bases. Unmatched junction bases numbered 9, after V lost 0 bases and J lost 6 bases. The CDR3 totals 17 residues. From germline, CDR1 is KGHSH and CDR2 LQKENI. The CDR3 loop reads CASSPPIQQGASGELFF. DNA of the CDR3: TGTGCCAGCTCACCACCGATCCAGCAGGGGGCTTCCGGGGAGCTGTTTTTT.

This clone was seen a single time. V usage is TRBV28 and J usage is TRBJ1-3, with no clear D. The CDR3 spans 16 residues. Between the trimmed V and J ends, which lost 4 bases and 0 bases, there was a span of 13 bases. Per the germline V gene, CDR1 is MDHEN and CDR2 is SYDVKM. DNA for the CDR3: TGTGCCAGCAGTTCTACAGTGCCCAACTCTGGAAACACCATATATTTT. Amino acid sequence: CASSSTVPNSGNTIYF.

The V call is TRBV2, the J call TRBJ2-2; maybe TRBD1 (6 bases). V lost 6 bases and J 2 bases, leaving 10 bases between the germline ends. Germline V gene sequence: CDR1 SNHLY, CDR2 FYNNEI. CDR3 size: 14 residues. Here the CDR3 reads CASRTDRNTGELFF. The CDR3 region has the DNA TGTGCCAGCAGAACGGACAGAAACACCGGGGAGCTGTTTTTT.

The V and J genes are TRBV19 and TRBJ1-1; perhaps TRBD1 as D (6 bases). Trimming removed 6 bases from V and 1 base from J, with 12 bases in between. The CDR3 loop spans 14 amino acids. From germline, CDR1 is LNHDA and CDR2 SQIVND (reference sequence). Written as DNA, the CDR3 is TGTGCCAGTAGCCTTGGACAGAAGAACACTGAAGCTTTCTTT. It encodes CASSLGQKNTEAFF.

In nucleotides, the CDR3 is TGTGCCATCACCCCCGGGACAAACACCGGGGAGCTGTTTTTT. This sequence encodes CAITPGTNTGELFF. The chain has TRBV6-5 and TRBJ2-2; a possible D gene is TRBD1 (6 bases). Germline CDR1 is MNHEY and CDR2 is SVGAGI. V was shortened by 10 bases and J by 2 bases, with 14 bases between the two germline ends. This CDR3 region has 14 residues.

The chain has TRBV7-9 and TRBJ2-1, with D tentatively TRBD1 (7 bases). CDR1 SEHNR and CDR2 FQNEAQ come from the germline V gene (reference sequence). The CDR3 is made up of 13 amino acids. V was pared by 5 bases and J by 6 bases, with 11 bases between. The CDR3 coding sequence is TGTGCCAGCAGCCCCAGGGGGGCCAATGAGCAGTTCTTC. Protein sequence: CASSPRGANEQFF.

The V call is TRBV11-2, the J call TRBJ2-1, with a weak D call TRBD1 (6 bases). Trimming cost V 7 bases and J 6 bases, with 16 bases left between them. Germline V lookup: CDR1 SGHAT, CDR2 FQNNGV. This CDR3 comprises 14 residues. The CDR3 spells CASNSPGQSNEQFF. The CDR3 DNA reads TGTGCCAGCAACTCTCCGGGACAAAGCAATGAGCAGTTCTTC.

This sequence joins TRBV2 and TRBJ1-5; the match to TRBD1 covers 7 bases. The junction had 3 bases not matched to a gene; V was cut back by 3 bases and J by 4 bases. This CDR3 is built from 14 residues. Germline CDR1 and CDR2: SNHLY and FYNNEI. In nucleotides, the CDR3 is TGTGCCAGCAGTGAGAACAGGGGTAATCAGCCCCAGCATTTT. Protein product: CASSENRGNQPQHF.

This chain links TRBV20-1 with TRBJ1-2; D gene unclear. The CDR3 contains 14 residues. Germline CDR1 DFQATT, CDR2 SNEGSKA (reference sequence). V was cut by 3 bases and J by 0 bases, with 11 bases left in between. CDR3 DNA sequence: TGCAGTGCTAGTTTTGCGGGCTCTAACTATGGCTACACCTTC. Translating it yields CSASFAGSNYGYTF.

This clone was observed a few times. The chain uses TRBV29-1 and TRBJ2-1, with a tentative D call TRBD1 (6 bases). CDR1 and CDR2 (germline): SQVTM, ANQGSEA. The CDR3 contains 17 residues. V lost 0 bases, J lost 3 bases, and 18 bases lay in between. CDR3 residues: CSVEDGGRGGFYNEQFF. DNA of the CDR3: TGCAGCGTTGAAGATGGGGGTCGAGGGGGATTCTACAATGAGCAGTTCTTC.

This clone was seen a few times. The V gene is TRBV4-1, the J gene TRBJ1-2, with TRBD1 matching 9 bases. Germline trimming cut 1 base from V and 8 bases from J; bases unmatched to any gene: 11. Germline-derived CDR1 and CDR2 are MGHRA and YSYEKL. The CDR3 totals 16 residues. CDR3 loop: CASSQGPRDRAKGYTF. The CDR3 DNA follows: TGCGCCAGCAGCCAAGGACCTCGGGACAGGGCTAAAGGCTACACCTTC.

The V call is TRBV4-3, the J call TRBJ1-5, with 7 bases fitting TRBD1. CDR1 and CDR2 (germline): LGHNA, YSLEER. The CDR3 has 15 amino acids. V dropped 5 bases and J dropped 5; count of bases not matched to a gene: 9. The CDR3 reads CASSERTGGDQPQHF. CDR3 in DNA: TGCGCCAGCAGCGAACGGACAGGTGGGGATCAGCCCCAGCATTTT.

The rearrangement uses TRBV4-2 and TRBJ1-2; tentatively, D is TRBD1 (6 bases). V was pared by 1 base and J by 4 bases, with 13 bases between. CDR1 is LGHNA, CDR2 YNFKEQ, per germline. The CDR3 has 15 amino acids. The CDR3 sequence: CASSQAGGVGYGYTF. The CDR3 DNA follows: TGTGCCAGCAGCCAAGCGGGGGGCGTCGGCTATGGCTACACCTTC.

The chain uses TRBV5-1 and TRBJ2-3; no definite D call. Germline V gene sequence: CDR1 SGHRS, CDR2 YFSETQ. V lost 0 bases and J lost 3, with 11 bases in between. The CDR3 covers 15 residues. The DNA for the CDR3 is TGCGCCAGCAGCTTGGTTCAGGCTCCGACAGATACGCAGTATTTT. Its protein is CASSLVQAPTDTQYF.

V gene TRBV6-5 combines with J gene TRBJ1-2; 9 bases match TRBD1. Per the germline V gene, CDR1 is MNHEY and CDR2 is SVGAGI. Losses at the gene ends were 2 bases for V and 5 bases for J; bases not matched to a gene: 3. This CDR3 comprises 14 residues. DNA of the CDR3: TGTGCCAGCAGTTACCGGGACAGGGAGTATGGCTACACCTTC. Amino acid sequence: CASSYRDREYGYTF.

The chain links TRBV7-3 to TRBJ2-7; TRBD2 matches 8 bases. This CDR3 is 15 amino acids long. The V gene end was trimmed by 3 bases and the J gene end by 4 bases; junction bases not matched to a gene: 8. Germline lookup yields CDR1 SGHTA and CDR2 FQGTGA. The CDR3 DNA sequence: TGTGCCAGCAGCTTGACGGGAGGGACTCAATACGAGCAGTACTTC. This sequence encodes CASSLTGGTQYEQYF.

The V gene is TRBV7-9, the J gene TRBJ1-3, with D tentatively TRBD1 (6 bases). The CDR3 totals 17 residues. V dropped 5 bases and J dropped 0 bases, with 17 bases sitting between them. Germline-derived CDR1 and CDR2 are SEHNR and FQNEAQ (reference sequence). The CDR3 spells CASSPGTPALSGNTIYF. In DNA form, the CDR3 reads TGTGCCAGCAGCCCCGGGACACCGGCGCTCTCTGGAAACACCATATATTTT.

J is TRBJ2-1 and V is TRBV29-1; 8 positions match TRBD2. CDR3 length equals 15 residues. With 6 bases clipped from V and 0 bases from J, the junction kept 7 bases outside the gene matches. Germline V gene lookup returns CDR1 SQVTM and CDR2 ANQGSEA. The CDR3 loop reads CSVSSSGNSYNEQFF. The CDR3 coding sequence is TGCAGCGTCTCGAGTAGCGGGAACTCCTACAATGAGCAGTTCTTC.

The genes are TRBV5-1 and TRBJ2-1; 7 positions match TRBD2. Unmatched junction bases numbered 9, after V lost 4 bases and J lost 14 bases. Germline V gene sequence: CDR1 SGHRS, CDR2 YFSETQ. The CDR3 totals 12 residues. CDR3 region: CASSEPGGEKFF. CDR3 DNA: TGCGCCAGCAGCGAGCCGGGGGGAGAAAAGTTCTTC.

The V and J genes are TRBV6-5 and TRBJ1-2; 8 positions match TRBD1. CDR3 length: 14 residues. The germline CDR1 and CDR2 sequences are MNHEY and SVGAGI. V lost 6 bases and J lost 5; bases outside the gene matches: 8. The CDR3 coding sequence is TGTGCCAGCAGACCTCAGGGGGCGGGGTATGGCTACACCTTC. It yields the protein CASRPQGAGYGYTF.